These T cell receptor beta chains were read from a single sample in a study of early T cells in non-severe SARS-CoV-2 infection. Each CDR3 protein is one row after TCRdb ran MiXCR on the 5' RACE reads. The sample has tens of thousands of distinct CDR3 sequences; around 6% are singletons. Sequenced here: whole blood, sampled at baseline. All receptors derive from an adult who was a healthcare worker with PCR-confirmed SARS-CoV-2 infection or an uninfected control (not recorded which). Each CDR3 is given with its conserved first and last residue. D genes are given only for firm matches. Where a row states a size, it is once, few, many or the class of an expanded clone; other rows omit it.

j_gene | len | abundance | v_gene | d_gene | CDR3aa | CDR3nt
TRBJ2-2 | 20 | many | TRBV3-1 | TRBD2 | CASSQGPLHLAGVNTGELFF | TGTGCCAGCAGCCAAGGCCCCCTTCACCTAGCGGGGGTGAACACCGGGGAGCTGTTTTTT
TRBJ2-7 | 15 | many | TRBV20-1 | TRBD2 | CSATGTSGISYEQYF | TGCAGTGCCACCGGGACTAGCGGGATCTCCTACGAGCAGTACTTC
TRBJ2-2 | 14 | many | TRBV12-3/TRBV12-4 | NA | CASSRDFRSGELFF | TGTGCCAGCAGTCGGGACTTTCGGTCCGGGGAGCTGTTTTTT
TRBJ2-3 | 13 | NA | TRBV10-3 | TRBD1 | CAITSTGADTQYF | TGTGCCATCACCTCGACAGGGGCAGATACGCAGTATTTT
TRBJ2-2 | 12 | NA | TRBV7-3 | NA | CASGTNTGELFF | TGTGCCAGCGGGACCAACACCGGGGAGCTGTTTTTT
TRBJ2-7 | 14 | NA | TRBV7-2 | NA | CASSLISGGPEQYF | TGTGCCAGCAGCTTAATAAGTGGGGGGCCGGAGCAGTACTTC
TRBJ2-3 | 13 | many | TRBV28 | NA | CASSLRPRDTQYF | TGTGCCAGCAGTTTACGTCCGAGAGATACGCAGTATTTT
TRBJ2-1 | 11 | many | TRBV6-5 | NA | CASSLSDEQFF | TGTGCCAGCAGTCTAAGCGATGAGCAGTTCTTC
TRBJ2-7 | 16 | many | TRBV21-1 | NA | CAAARETTGGNYEQYF | TGTGCCGCGGCCCGGGAGACGACGGGGGGGAACTACGAGCAGTACTTC
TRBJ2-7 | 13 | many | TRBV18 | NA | CASSPIGDYEQYF | TGTGCCAGCTCCCCAATTGGAGACTACGAGCAGTACTTC
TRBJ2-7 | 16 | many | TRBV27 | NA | CASSLGPPGTPYEQYF | TGTGCCAGCAGTTTAGGGCCCCCGGGGACCCCTTACGAGCAGTACTTC
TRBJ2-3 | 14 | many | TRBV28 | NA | CASRPGTPHDTQYF | TGTGCCAGCAGGCCCGGGACGCCCCATGATACGCAGTATTTT
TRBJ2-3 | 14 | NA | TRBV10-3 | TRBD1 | CAISDSTGEDTQYF | TGTGCCATCAGTGATTCAACAGGGGAAGATACGCAGTATTTT
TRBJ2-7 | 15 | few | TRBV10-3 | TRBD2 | CAISPVAGDAYEQYF | TGTGCCATCAGTCCAGTAGCGGGAGACGCCTACGAGCAGTACTTC
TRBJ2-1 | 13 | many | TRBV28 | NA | CASSLTVKNEQFF | TGTGCCAGCAGTTTAACGGTAAAGAATGAGCAGTTCTTC
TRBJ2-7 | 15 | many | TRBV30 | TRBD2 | CAWSVGLAGVYEQYF | TGTGCCTGGAGTGTCGGACTAGCGGGAGTCTACGAGCAGTACTTC
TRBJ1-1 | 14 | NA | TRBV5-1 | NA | CASSFRRGNTEAFF | TGCGCCAGCAGCTTTAGGAGGGGGAACACTGAAGCTTTCTTT